The next 30 T cell receptor beta chains were all read from a single sample in a study of T-cell reconstitution after alpha-beta-depleted transplantation in children. As it was prepared, the TCRbeta library received unique molecular identifiers. TCRdb fed the PCR reads into MiXCR, producing one record per CDR3 protein. There are approximately 1,000,000 distinct CDR3 sequences in the sample; roughly 29% occur only once, and over 25% lies in the top ten. Source: PBMCs, mostly from graft donor cells, taken 360 days after TCRalphabeta/CD19-depleted stem cell transplant. The origin of the receptors is a boy under two years old who had a stem cell transplant for SCID, so the T cells may come from the graft donor.

This clonotype appeared a few times. The chain uses TRBV18 and TRBJ2-4; tentative D call: TRBD2 (5 bases). Germline V CDR1 and CDR2: KGHSH, LQKENI. Deletions cut 6 bases from V and 1 base from J, with 13 bases between. The CDR3 covers 15 residues. The CDR3 loop is CASSRELVAKNIQYF. The CDR3 DNA is TGTGCCAGCTCGAGGGAACTGGTTGCCAAAAACATTCAGTACTTC.

The chain recombines TRBV5-5 with TRBJ1-1, with no clear D. V shed 2 bases and J shed 4 bases, with 12 bases lying between them. The germline V gene encodes CDR1 SGHKS and CDR2 YYEKEE (reference sequence). The CDR3 contains 14 residues. This chain's CDR3 is CASSFPVMGTEAFF. The DNA for the CDR3 is TGTGCCAGCAGCTTCCCAGTCATGGGCACTGAAGCTTTCTTT.

The rearrangement links TRBV15 to TRBJ1-2; D possibly corresponds to TRBD1 (6 bases). The CDR3 sequence is 15 residues long. V lost 2 bases, J lost 7 bases, and 17 bases lay in between. CDR1 and CDR2 from the germline V gene are LNHNV and YYDKDF (reference sequence). The CDR3 is CATSRTSTGGGGYTF. The CDR3, as DNA: TGTGCCACCAGCAGAACCTCGACGGGGGGCGGTGGCTACACCTTC.

This clonotype is a singleton in its sample. The V gene is TRBV3-1, the J gene TRBJ1-6; possible D gene TRBD1, 6 bases. The CDR3 loop spans 13 amino acids. Trimming left V 4 bases short and J 10 bases short, with 11 bases between. Germline values: CDR1 LGHDT, CDR2 YNNKEL (reference sequence). CDR3 bases: TGTGCCAGCAGCCCCGACAGGATATCACCCCTCCACTTT. As protein: CASSPDRISPLHF.

This clonotype was counted between two and nine times. CDR3 bases: TGCGCCAGCAGCTTGGCTGGGACAAGGTATAATTCACCCCTCCACTTT. Its protein product is CASSLAGTRYNSPLHF. V gene TRBV5-1 combines with J gene TRBJ1-6; possibly TRBD1 for D (6 bases). Germline values: CDR1 SGHRS, CDR2 YFSETQ. V was shortened by 0 bases and J by 4 bases, with 11 bases between the two germline ends. The length of the CDR3 is 16 residues.

The chain uses TRBV28 and TRBJ2-7, with TRBD2 matching over 8 bases. CDR1 is MDHEN, CDR2 SYDVKM, per germline. Trimming removed 2 bases from V and 7 bases from J; junction bases left unmatched: 4. This CDR3 region has 13 residues. The DNA for the CDR3 is TGTGCCAGCAGTTTAGCCGGGACTAGAGAGCAGTACTTC. This sequence encodes CASSLAGTREQYF. Filled out from reference TRBV28 and TRBJ2-7, the complete variable domain reads DVKVTQSSRYLVKRTGEKVFLECVQDMDHENMFWYRQDPGLGLRLIYFSYDVKMKEKGDIPEGYSVSREKKERFSLILESASTNQTSMYLCASSLAGTREQYFGPGTRLTVT.

V gene TRBV12-3 or TRBV12-4 combines with J gene TRBJ2-1; D is unresolved. The CDR3 extends over 13 amino acids. V was trimmed by 2 bases and J by 12 bases, leaving 14 bases between them. Here the CDR3 DNA reads TGTGCCAGCAGTTTAAAGGAGCTGTTAGGGCAGTTCTTC. This gives the protein CASSLKELLGQFF.

The chain couples TRBV28 to TRBJ1-5, with D tentatively TRBD1 (5 bases). CDR1 is MDHEN and CDR2 is SYDVKM in the germline V gene. The ends were cut back, 7 bases at V and 0 bases at J, with 16 bases in the middle. The CDR3 has 16 residues. The CDR3: CASKIGTVDSNQPQHF. The CDR3 DNA is TGTGCCAGCAAAATCGGGACGGTTGATAGCAATCAGCCCCAGCATTTT.

This clonotype was observed a handful of times. The chain links TRBV27 to TRBJ2-7; D not certain. CDR3 length: 14 residues. The V gene lost 5 bases and the J gene lost 5 bases, with 16 bases spanning the gap. The germline CDR1 and CDR2 sequences are MNHEY and SMNVEV (reference sequence). CDR3 amino acids: CASSVILNSDEQYF. DNA of the CDR3: TGTGCCAGCAGTGTAATCCTAAACAGTGACGAGCAGTACTTC.

The chain joins TRBV25-1 to TRBJ1-5; maybe TRBD1 (5 bases). Germline V gene data show CDR1 as MGHDK and CDR2 as SYGVNS. The V end was cut by 5 bases, the J end by 2 bases, with 16 bases between. The CDR3 is made up of 16 amino acids. CDR3 sequence reads: CASSQGGDFRNQPQHF. CDR3 in DNA: TGTGCCAGCAGTCAGGGAGGGGATTTTCGCAATCAGCCCCAGCATTTT.

The chain combines TRBV11-2 with TRBJ1-5; TRBD1 is a possible D gene (5 bases). CDR3 length equals 16 residues. The germline CDR1 and CDR2 sequences are SGHAT and FQNNGV. V was shortened by 1 base and J by 4 bases, with 14 bases between the two germline ends. CDR3 nucleotides: TGTGCCAGCAGCTTAGTAAGGGGAAATGGGAATCAGCCCCAGCATTTT. As protein: CASSLVRGNGNQPQHF.

This clonotype appeared a few times. This chain connects TRBV20-1 to TRBJ1-4; 12 bases match TRBD1. This CDR3 spans 18 amino acids. V dropped 6 bases and J dropped 8; count of bases not matched to a gene: 19. The V gene's germline CDR1 is DFQATT and CDR2 SNEGSKA (reference sequence). For the CDR3, the DNA is TGCAGTGCGACGGTTGGGACAGGGGGCCACCTTTGGGAGGAAAAACTGTTTTTT. Translated: CSATVGTGGHLWEEKLFF.

This clonotype was detected a few times. The J gene is TRBJ2-3, the V gene TRBV7-2; D not resolved. CDR1 and CDR2 (germline): SGHTA, FQGNSA. Trimming cost V 4 bases and J 4 bases, with 12 bases left between them. The CDR3 spans 14 residues. The CDR3 sequence: CASSSYLLSDTQYF. The CDR3 DNA reads TGTGCCAGCAGCTCCTACCTTTTGTCAGATACGCAGTATTTT.

This chain joins TRBV20-1 and TRBJ2-1; 7 bases agree with TRBD2. CDR1 and CDR2 (germline): DFQATT, SNEGSKA (reference sequence). There are 12 residues in the CDR3. Losses at the gene ends were 2 bases for V and 7 bases for J; bases not matched to a gene: 2. The CDR3 nucleotides are TGCAGTGCTAGAAAGGGAGGGAATGAGCAGTTCTTC. Encoded protein: CSARKGGNEQFF.

CDR3 loop: CASSPNWSSYEQYF. The CDR3 region has the DNA TGTGCCAGCAGCCCCAATTGGAGTTCCTACGAGCAGTACTTC. The gene calls are TRBV9 and TRBJ2-7; no reliable D call. V lost 4 bases and J 1 base, leaving 12 bases between the germline ends. From germline, CDR1 is SGDLS and CDR2 YYNGEE. The length of the CDR3 is 14 residues.

The chain employs TRBV7-2 and TRBJ2-7, with D perhaps TRBD1 (5 bases). V was cut by 4 bases and J by 6 bases, with 25 bases left in between. The length of the CDR3 is 17 residues. Germline lookup yields CDR1 SGHTA and CDR2 FQGNSA. Here the CDR3 reads CASSSVRPRERSGEQYF. The CDR3 DNA follows: TGTGCCAGCAGCTCCGTTAGGCCCAGGGAAAGGTCTGGCGAGCAGTACTTC.

This rearrangement joins TRBV20-1 to TRBJ1-2, with D maybe TRBD1 (6 bases). V shed 4 bases and J shed 10 bases, with 19 bases lying between them. There are 13 residues in the CDR3. From germline, CDR1 is DFQATT and CDR2 SNEGSKA (reference sequence). The CDR3 bases are TGCAGTGCTACCTCGGACATTGGGACATCCTACACCTTC. It codes for CSATSDIGTSYTF.

The CDR3 loop is CASSQEEGFFTDTQYF. Written as DNA, the CDR3 is TGCGCCAGCAGCCAAGAGGAGGGGTTTTTCACAGATACGCAGTATTTT. The V gene is TRBV4-1, the J gene TRBJ2-3; D is perhaps TRBD2 (6 bases). CDR3 length: 16 amino acids. Trimming shortened V by 0 bases and J by 2 bases, and 12 bases separated the two germline ends. The germline V gene encodes CDR1 MGHRA and CDR2 YSYEKL.

This clonotype was picked up a small number of times. The V gene is TRBV7-6, the J gene TRBJ2-7; D ambiguous. The V end was cut by 0 bases, the J end by 3 bases, with 12 bases between. Germline CDR1 reads SGHVS; CDR2 reads FNYEAQ. This CDR3 spans 15 amino acids. As DNA, the CDR3 is TGTGCCAGCAGCTTAGCCCCAGACTTGAACTACGAGCAGTACTTC. Its translation is CASSLAPDLNYEQYF.

Only a few counts were recorded for this clonotype. This sequence joins TRBV6-5 and TRBJ1-1; D remains unclear. The CDR3 covers 14 residues. V lost 0 bases and J 5 bases, leaving 10 bases between the germline ends. Germline V gives CDR1 MNHEY, CDR2 SVGAGI. CDR3: CASSYSKGGTEAFF. CDR3 DNA sequence: TGTGCCAGCAGTTACTCGAAGGGAGGTACTGAAGCTTTCTTT.

The chain combines TRBV20-1 with TRBJ2-7; D gene unclear. V lost 3 bases and J lost 3, with 12 bases in between. This CDR3 has 13 residues. Germline assignment: CDR1 DFQATT and CDR2 SNEGSKA (reference sequence). CDR3 nucleotides: TGCAGTGCTAGTAGATACGGAATCTACGAGCAGTACTTC. It yields the protein CSASRYGIYEQYF.

The chain couples TRBV7-3 to TRBJ2-3; D is perhaps TRBD2 (5 bases). Trimming removed 3 bases from V and 1 base from J, with 11 bases in between. Germline loops: CDR1 SGHTA, CDR2 FQGTGA. The length of the CDR3 is 15 residues. DNA for the CDR3: TGTGCCAGCAGCTTTAGCGATTCGGGCACAGATACGCAGTATTTT. Translation: CASSFSDSGTDTQYF.

This clonotype was observed a few times. V gene TRBV6-5 combines with J gene TRBJ2-5, with TRBD2 matching 11 bases. With 0 bases clipped from V and 1 base from J, the junction kept 1 base outside the gene matches. The CDR3 contains 16 residues. Germline-derived CDR1 and CDR2 are MNHEY and SVGAGI. CDR3 residues: CASSYSGLAAQETQYF. The CDR3 nucleotides read TGTGCCAGCAGTTACTCGGGACTAGCGGCCCAAGAGACCCAGTACTTC.

The chain recombines TRBV7-3 with TRBJ2-3, with D possibly called TRBD1 or TRBD2 (5 bases each). Germline V gene sequence: CDR1 SGHTA, CDR2 FQGTGA. Between the trimmed V and J ends, which lost 1 base and 4 bases, there was a span of 9 bases. This CDR3 has 14 residues. The CDR3 sequence: CASSLRGDADTQYF. The CDR3 DNA reads as TGTGCCAGCAGCTTAAGAGGGGACGCAGATACGCAGTATTTT.

CDR3 coding DNA: TGCGCCAGCAGCTTGGCCGGGACAGGGGCCTCCTACGAGCAGTACTTC. Protein sequence: CASSLAGTGASYEQYF. The V gene is TRBV5-1, the J gene TRBJ2-7; 10 nucleotides align to TRBD1. This CDR3 contains 16 residues. CDR1 SGHRS and CDR2 YFSETQ come from the germline V gene. Trimming took 0 bases from V and 0 from J; bases not matched to a gene: 3.

A few counts support this clonotype. The chain carries TRBV5-1 and TRBJ2-6, with D possibly TRBD2 on 6 matching bases. In germline, CDR1 is SGHRS, CDR2 YFSETQ. CDR3 length: 17 residues. The V and J ends lost 6 bases and 2 bases respectively, with 18 bases between them. CDR3 loop: CASNLRKLAPGANVLTF. The CDR3 bases are TGCGCCAGCAACCTACGAAAACTAGCACCTGGGGCCAACGTCCTGACTTTC.

This chain joins TRBV20-1 and TRBJ2-1, with D hard to call. Germline loops: CDR1 DFQATT, CDR2 SNEGSKA (reference sequence). V was trimmed by 0 bases and J by 0 bases, leaving 9 bases between them. The CDR3 is made up of 15 amino acids. CDR3 nucleotides: TGCAGTGCTAGAGATTTCGATAACTCCTACAATGAGCAGTTCTTC. Translating gives CSARDFDNSYNEQFF.

This clonotype appeared a few times. The chain has TRBV20-1 and TRBJ2-5; 8 nucleotides line up with TRBD1. Trimming at V came to 7 bases and at J to 4 bases, leaving 8 bases not matched to a gene. Germline V gene data show CDR1 as DFQATT and CDR2 as SNEGSKA (reference sequence). This CDR3 is built from 13 residues. CDR3 nucleotide sequence: TGCAGTGTTCCCGCGACAGGGGCAGAGACCCAGTACTTC. Translated: CSVPATGAETQYF.

This clonotype has a handful of counts. J is TRBJ2-7 and V is TRBV7-2, with D possibly matching TRBD2 (5 bases). The CDR3 runs to 15 residues. Trimming took 6 bases from V and 0 from J, leaving 15 bases between them. The germline V gene has CDR1 SGHTA and CDR2 FQGNSA. The CDR3: CASSYDAGLSYEQYF. The CDR3 DNA sequence: TGTGCCAGCAGTTATGACGCGGGCCTCTCCTACGAGCAGTACTTC.

This sequence joins TRBV30 and TRBJ2-2; 8 bases are shared with TRBD2. Germline CDR1 reads GTSNPN; CDR2 reads SVGIG (reference sequence). J was trimmed by 5 bases and V by 2 bases; bases with no gene match: 10. This CDR3 is 16 amino acids long. Here the CDR3 reads CAWSPGLALWTGELFF. CDR3 nucleotide sequence: TGTGCCTGGAGTCCCGGACTAGCACTCTGGACCGGGGAGCTGTTTTTT.